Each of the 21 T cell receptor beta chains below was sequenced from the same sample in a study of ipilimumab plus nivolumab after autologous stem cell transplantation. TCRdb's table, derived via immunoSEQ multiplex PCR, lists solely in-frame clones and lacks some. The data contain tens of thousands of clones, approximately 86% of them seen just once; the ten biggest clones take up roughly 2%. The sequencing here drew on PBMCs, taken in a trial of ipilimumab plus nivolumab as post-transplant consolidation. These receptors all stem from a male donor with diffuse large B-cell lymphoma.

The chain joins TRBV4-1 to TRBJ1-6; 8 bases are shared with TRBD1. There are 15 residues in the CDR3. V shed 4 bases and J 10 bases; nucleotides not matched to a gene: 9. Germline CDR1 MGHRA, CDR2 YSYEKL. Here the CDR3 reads CASSPVPTGGSPLHF. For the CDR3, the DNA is TGCGCCAGCAGCCCCGTACCAACAGGGGGATCACCCCTCCACTTT.

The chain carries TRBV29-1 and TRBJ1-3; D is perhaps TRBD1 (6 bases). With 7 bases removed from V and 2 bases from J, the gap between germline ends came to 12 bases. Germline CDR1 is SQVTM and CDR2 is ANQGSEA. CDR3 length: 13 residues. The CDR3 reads CSAGAGAGNTIYF. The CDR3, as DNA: TGCAGCGCAGGGGCAGGGGCTGGAAACACCATATATTTT.

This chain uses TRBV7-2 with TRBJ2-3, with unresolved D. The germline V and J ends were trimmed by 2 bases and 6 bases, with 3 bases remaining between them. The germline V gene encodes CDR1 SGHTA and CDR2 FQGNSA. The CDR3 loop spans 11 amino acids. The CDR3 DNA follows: TGTGCCAGCAGCTTAACTGATACGCAGTATTTT. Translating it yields CASSLTDTQYF.

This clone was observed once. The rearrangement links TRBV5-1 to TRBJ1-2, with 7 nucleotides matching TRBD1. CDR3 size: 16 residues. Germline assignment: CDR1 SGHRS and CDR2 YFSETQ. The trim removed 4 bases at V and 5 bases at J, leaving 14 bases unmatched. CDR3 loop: CASSHFAPLQGYGYTF. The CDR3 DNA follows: TGCGCCAGCAGCCATTTTGCACCGCTACAGGGGTATGGCTACACCTTC.

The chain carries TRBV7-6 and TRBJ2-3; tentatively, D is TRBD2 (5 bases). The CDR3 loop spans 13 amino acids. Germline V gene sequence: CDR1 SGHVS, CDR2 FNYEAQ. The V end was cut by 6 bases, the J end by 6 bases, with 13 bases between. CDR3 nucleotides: TGTGCCAGCAGACCTCGGGATGGGGATACGCAGTATTTT. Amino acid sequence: CASRPRDGDTQYF. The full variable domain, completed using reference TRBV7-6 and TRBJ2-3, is GAGVSQSPRYKVTKRGQDVALRCDPISGHVSLYWYRQALGQGPEFLTYFNYEAQQDKSGLPNDRFSAERPEGSISTLTIQRTEQRDSAMYRCASRPRDGDTQYFGPGTRLTVL.

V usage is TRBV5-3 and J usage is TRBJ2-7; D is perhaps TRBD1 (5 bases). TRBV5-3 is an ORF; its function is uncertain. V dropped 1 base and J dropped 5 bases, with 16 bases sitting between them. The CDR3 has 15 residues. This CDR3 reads CARSLLQGFVHEQYF. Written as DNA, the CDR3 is TGTGCCAGAAGCTTGTTGCAGGGTTTCGTACACGAGCAGTACTTC.

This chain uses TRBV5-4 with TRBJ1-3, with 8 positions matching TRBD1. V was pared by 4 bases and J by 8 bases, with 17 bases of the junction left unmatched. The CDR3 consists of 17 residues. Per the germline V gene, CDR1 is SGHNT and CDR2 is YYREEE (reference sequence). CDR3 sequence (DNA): TGTGCCAGCAGCCAAGATTTGTTAAGACAGGGGATAGACACCATATATTTT. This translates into CASSQDLLRQGIDTIYF.

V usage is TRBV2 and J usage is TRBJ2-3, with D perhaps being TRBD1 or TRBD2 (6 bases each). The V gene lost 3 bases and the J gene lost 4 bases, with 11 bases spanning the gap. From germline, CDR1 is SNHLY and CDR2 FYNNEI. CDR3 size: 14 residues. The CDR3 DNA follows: TGTGCCAGCAGTGAGGGGGGCGGGGCAGATACGCAGTATTTT. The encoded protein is CASSEGGGADTQYF.

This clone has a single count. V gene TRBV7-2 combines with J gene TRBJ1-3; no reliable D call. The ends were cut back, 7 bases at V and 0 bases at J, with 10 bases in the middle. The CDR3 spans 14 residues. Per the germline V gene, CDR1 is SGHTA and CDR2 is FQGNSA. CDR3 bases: TGTGCCAGCACCTCTGGACCCTCTGGAAACACCATATATTTT. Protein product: CASTSGPSGNTIYF.

The CDR3 sequence: CASSPTTRGGNTEAFF. CDR3 bases: TGTGCCAGCAGTCCAACCACCAGGGGGGGCAACACTGAAGCTTTCTTT. The genes are TRBV27 and TRBJ1-1; TRBD1 aligns across 7 bases. CDR3 length equals 16 residues. Germline V gene data show CDR1 as MNHEY and CDR2 as SMNVEV (reference sequence). V was clipped by 5 bases and J by 2 bases; unmatched bases: 11.

The CDR3 sequence: CAWSVQQGNYYGYTF. DNA of the CDR3: TGTGCCTGGAGTGTACAGCAGGGGAATTACTATGGCTACACCTTC. The genes are TRBV30 and TRBJ1-2; D is possibly TRBD1 (6 bases). This CDR3 region has 15 residues. Trimming left V 0 bases short and J 3 bases short, with 14 bases between. Germline V gives CDR1 GTSNPN, CDR2 SVGIG (reference sequence).

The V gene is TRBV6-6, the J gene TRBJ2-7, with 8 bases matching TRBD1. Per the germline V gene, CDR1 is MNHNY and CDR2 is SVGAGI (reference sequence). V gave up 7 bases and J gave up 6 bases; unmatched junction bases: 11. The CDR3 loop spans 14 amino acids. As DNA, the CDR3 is TGTGCCAGCAAGGGTGGGGCTACAGGGGGCGAGCAGTACTTC. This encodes CASKGGATGGEQYF.

The CDR3 loop is CASSDRADFYGYTF. The DNA for the CDR3 is TGTGCCAGCAGTGACAGGGCGGACTTCTATGGCTACACCTTC. The chain carries TRBV2 and TRBJ1-2; possibly TRBD1 for D (5 bases). The germline CDR1 and CDR2 sequences are SNHLY and FYNNEI. V was cut by 3 bases and J by 4 bases, with 12 bases left in between. The CDR3 contains 14 residues.

Here the CDR3 DNA reads TGCGCCAGCAGCTACGGGGGGGCAGGCAATGAGCAGTTCTTC. Translating gives CASSYGGAGNEQFF. The chain joins TRBV5-1 to TRBJ2-1, with TRBD2 matching over 8 bases. Germline V gives CDR1 SGHRS, CDR2 YFSETQ. J lost 6 bases, V lost 3 bases, and 5 bases had no gene match. There are 14 residues in the CDR3.

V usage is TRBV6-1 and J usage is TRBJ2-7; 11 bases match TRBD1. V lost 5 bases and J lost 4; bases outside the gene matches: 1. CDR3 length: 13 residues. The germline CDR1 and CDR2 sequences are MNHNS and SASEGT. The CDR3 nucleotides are TGTGCCAGCAGTTGGGACAGGGGGTACGAGCAGTACTTC. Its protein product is CASSWDRGYEQYF.

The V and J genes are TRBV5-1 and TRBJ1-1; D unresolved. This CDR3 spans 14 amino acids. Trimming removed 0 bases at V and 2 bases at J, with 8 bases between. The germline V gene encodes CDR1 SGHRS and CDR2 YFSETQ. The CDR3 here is CASSLGSINTEAFF. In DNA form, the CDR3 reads TGCGCCAGCAGCTTGGGATCCATAAACACTGAAGCTTTCTTT.

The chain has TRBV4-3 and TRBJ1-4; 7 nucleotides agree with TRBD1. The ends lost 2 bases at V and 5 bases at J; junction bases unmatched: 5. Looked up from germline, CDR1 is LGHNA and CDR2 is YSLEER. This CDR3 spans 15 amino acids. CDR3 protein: CASSQSGTANEKLFF. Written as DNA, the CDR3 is TGCGCCAGCAGCCAATCCGGGACAGCGAATGAAAAACTGTTTTTT.

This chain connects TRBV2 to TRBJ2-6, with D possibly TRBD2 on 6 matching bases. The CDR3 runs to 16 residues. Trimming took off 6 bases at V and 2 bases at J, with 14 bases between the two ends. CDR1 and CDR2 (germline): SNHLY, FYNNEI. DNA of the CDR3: TGTGCCAGCAGGCGGGGCACGTCTGCTGGGGCCAACGTCCTGACTTTC. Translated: CASRRGTSAGANVLTF.

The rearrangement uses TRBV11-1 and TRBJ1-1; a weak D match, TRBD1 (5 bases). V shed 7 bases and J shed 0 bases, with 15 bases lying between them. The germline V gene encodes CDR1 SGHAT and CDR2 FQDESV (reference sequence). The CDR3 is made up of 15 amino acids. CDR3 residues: CASTPPGAMNTEAFF. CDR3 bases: TGTGCCAGCACCCCTCCCGGGGCAATGAACACTGAAGCTTTCTTT.

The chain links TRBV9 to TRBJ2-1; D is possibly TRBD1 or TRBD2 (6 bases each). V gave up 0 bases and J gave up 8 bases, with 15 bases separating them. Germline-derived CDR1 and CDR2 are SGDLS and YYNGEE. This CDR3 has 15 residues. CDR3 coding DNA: TGTGCCAGCAGCGTAGGTCCGGGGGCCCTAGATGAGCAGTTCTTC. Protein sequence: CASSVGPGALDEQFF.

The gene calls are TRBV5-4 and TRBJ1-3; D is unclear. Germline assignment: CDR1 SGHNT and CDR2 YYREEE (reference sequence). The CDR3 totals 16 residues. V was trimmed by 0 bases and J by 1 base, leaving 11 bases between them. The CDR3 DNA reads TGTGCCAGCAGCTTGGGTTTCGCAGATTCTGGAAACACCATATATTTT. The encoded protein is CASSLGFADSGNTIYF.